The source of this T cell receptor beta chain is a study of response to subunit inactivated influenza vaccine. Study-wide results and caveats: That few new T cells are recruited by each seasonal influenza vaccination was the authors' suggestion.

TCRdb fed the RT-PCR reads into MiXCR, producing one record per CDR3 protein. The table lists roughly 700,000 distinct CDR3 sequences, over 11% of them singletons, with less than 9% in the top ten. Trimming left V 1 base short and J 0 bases short, with 13 bases between. In germline, CDR1 is SQVTM, CDR2 ANQGSEA. The CDR3 covers 16 residues. This clonotype was seen many times. Its antigen is still unknown. The sequence derives from a man aged 50 or older who received an inactivated influenza vaccine. The material sequenced was PBMCs from blood, taken roughly 15 days before vaccination. This rearrangement joins TRBV29-1 to TRBJ2-1; D is perhaps TRBD2 (6 bases). The DNA of the CDR3 is TGCAGCGTTGAAGGCCGACTAGGGACCTCCTACAATGAGCAGTTCTTC. Amino acid sequence: CSVEGRLGTSYNEQFF.